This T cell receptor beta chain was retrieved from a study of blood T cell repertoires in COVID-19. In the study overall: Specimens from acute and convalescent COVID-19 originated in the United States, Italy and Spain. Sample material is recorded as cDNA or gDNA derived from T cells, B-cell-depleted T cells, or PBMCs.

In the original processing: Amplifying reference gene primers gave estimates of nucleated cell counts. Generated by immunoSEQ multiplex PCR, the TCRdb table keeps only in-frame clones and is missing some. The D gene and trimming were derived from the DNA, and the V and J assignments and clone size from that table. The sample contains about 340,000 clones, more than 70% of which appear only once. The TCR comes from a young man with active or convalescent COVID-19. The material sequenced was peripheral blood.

This CDR3 reads CASITGRTNTEAFF. CDR3 nucleotide sequence: TGTGCCAGTATAACGGGAAGGACGAACACTGAAGCTTTCTTT. The chain joins TRBV19 to TRBJ1-1; D gene unclear. Per germline, CDR1 LNHDA and CDR2 SQIVND (reference sequence). The CDR3 length is 14 residues. V lost 7 bases to trimming and J lost 1 base, with 13 bases between them.